These 10 T cell receptor beta chains came from one sample sequenced in a study of graft-versus-host responses after intestinal transplantation. Profiling relied on immunoSEQ multiplex PCR, and the TCRdb table lists in-frame clones only, not all of them. The repertoire holds over 120,000 clones, with around 90% as singletons. Their target antigens are unknown. Sample: unstimulated CD4+ T cells sorted from spleen or lymph node cells, taken before intestinal transplant. The receptor set was obtained from a human donor who received an intestinal transplant.

The chain combines TRBV19 with TRBJ1-5; D unresolved. CDR1 is LNHDA, CDR2 SQIVND, per germline (reference sequence). This CDR3 is 15 amino acids long. V lost 4 bases to trimming and J lost 6 bases, with 16 bases between them. CDR3 nucleotide sequence: TGTGCCAGTAGTAACCCGGCGGCCATGGGTCAGCCCCAGCATTTT. Translating gives CASSNPAAMGQPQHF.

The chain is built from TRBV6-1 and TRBJ1-2; D is unclear. The CDR3 runs 12 residues. V was shortened by 5 bases and J by 4 bases, with 8 bases between the two germline ends. CDR1 is MNHNS and CDR2 is SASEGT in the germline V gene. The CDR3 reads CASSSGVYGYTF. The DNA of the CDR3 is TGTGCCAGCAGTTCAGGTGTCTATGGCTACACCTTC.

This chain uses TRBV27 with TRBJ2-7; D gene uncertain. The CDR3 consists of 13 residues. CDR1 is MNHEY, CDR2 SMNVEV, per germline (reference sequence). Between the trimmed V and J ends, which lost 2 bases and 0 bases, there was a span of 5 bases. CDR3 protein: CASSLKHSYEQYF. In DNA, the CDR3 is TGTGCCAGCAGTTTAAAACACTCCTACGAGCAGTACTTC.

This chain joins TRBV18 and TRBJ1-5; maybe TRBD1 (6 bases). V was cut by 1 base and J by 1 base, with 8 bases left in between. The CDR3 is 15 residues long. Germline V gene lookup returns CDR1 KGHSH and CDR2 LQKENI. CDR3 protein: CASSPQGVSNQPQHF. The DNA for the CDR3 is TGTGCCAGCTCACCACAGGGGGTGAGCAATCAGCCCCAGCATTTT.

The CDR3 spells CASSQEGGGGLRHNEQFF. Written as DNA, the CDR3 is TGCGCCAGCAGCCAAGAAGGGGGTGGGGGCCTGCGGCACAATGAGCAGTTCTTC. This chain connects TRBV4-1 to TRBJ2-1, with a tentative D call TRBD1 (6 bases). The CDR3 is 18 residues long. Germline-derived CDR1 and CDR2 are MGHRA and YSYEKL. Between the trimmed V and J ends, which lost 0 bases and 5 bases, there was a span of 20 bases.

The V call is TRBV28, the J call TRBJ2-7, with 11 positions matching TRBD1. The germline CDR1 and CDR2 sequences are MDHEN and SYDVKM. CDR3 length: 13 residues. Unmatched junction bases numbered 5, after V lost 6 bases and J lost 7 bases. The CDR3 nucleotides are TGTGCCAGCAGGGACAGGGGGCAACGGGAGCAGTACTTC. Protein: CASRDRGQREQYF.

The V and J genes are TRBV7-2 and TRBJ2-3; 9 nucleotides match TRBD2. Germline assignment: CDR1 SGHTA and CDR2 FQGNSA. V lost 5 bases, J lost 4 bases, and 7 bases stayed unmatched. The CDR3 totals 15 residues. CDR3 sequence: CASSQRTSDADTQYF. The CDR3 DNA reads TGTGCCAGCAGCCAAAGGACTAGCGACGCAGATACGCAGTATTTT.

V gene TRBV7-6 combines with J gene TRBJ2-7, with 10 bases lining up with TRBD1. The germline V gene encodes CDR1 SGHVS and CDR2 FNYEAQ. The CDR3 totals 15 residues. V lost 1 base and J lost 2; bases outside the gene matches: 2. The CDR3 bases are TGTGCCAGCAGCTTAGGCGGGACAGGGGCCTACGAGCAGTACTTC. Translating gives CASSLGGTGAYEQYF.

V and J are TRBV11-3 and TRBJ1-3; D unclear. CDR1 and CDR2 from the germline V gene are SGHNT and YENEEA. This CDR3 spans 13 amino acids. Deletions cut 4 bases from V and 3 bases from J, with 7 bases between. CDR3: CASSSSLGNTIYF. CDR3 coding DNA: TGTGCCAGCAGCTCCTCCCTTGGAAACACCATATATTTT.

This clone was seen only once. Compared with germline, one end of the junction differs, possibly owing to a read error. The rearrangement links TRBV7-7 to TRBJ2-1; no clear D gene. CDR1 is SSHAT, CDR2 FNYEAQ, per germline (reference sequence). This CDR3 contains 16 residues. CDR3 protein: CASSLSLGPPYNEQFF. CDR3 sequence (DNA): TGTGCTAGCAGCTTATCTTTAGGCCCCCCCTACAATGAGCAGTTCTTC.